Sequencing of this T cell receptor beta chain was carried out in a study of T cell changes during pregnancy in multiple sclerosis. The CDR3 covers 13 residues. Germline lookup yields CDR1 MNHEY and CDR2 SMNVEV (reference sequence). V shed 4 bases and J shed 2 bases, with 8 bases lying between them. Method: immunoSEQ multiplex PCR; TCRdb's copy keeps in-frame clones and lacks some. Among 60,000 to 70,000 clones listed, roughly 89% were seen once. The specimen comprised peripheral blood, sampled after pregnancy. The sequence came from a female donor in good health, enrolled as a control in a pregnancy study. The rearrangement joins TRBV27 to TRBJ1-1; D is unresolved. The CDR3 loop reads CASSSSFNTEAFF. CDR3 DNA: TGTGCCAGCAGTTCGTCGTTTAACACTGAAGCTTTCTTT.